This TCR beta chain was captured in a study of blood T cell repertoires in COVID-19. Overall study context: Specimens from acute and convalescent COVID-19 originated in the United States, Italy and Spain. Sources were T cells, B-cell-depleted T cells, or PBMCs; the material itself was cDNA or gDNA.

The CDR3 loop spans 14 amino acids. V trimming: 6 bases; J trimming: 5 bases; junction bases outside the gene matches: 3. Germline CDR1 MDHEN, CDR2 SYDVKM. How the authors handled the data: Using reference gene primer amplification, nucleated cell counts were estimated. Libraries were prepared by immunoSEQ multiplex PCR; TCRdb keeps only in-frame clonotypes and omits some of them. The V and J calls and clone size come from that table; D and trimming were worked out from the DNA. The repertoire has about 160,000 clones, approximately 92% of them found once; the top ten carry roughly 4.8%. This clonotype was obtained from a woman in her fifties or sixties with acute or convalescent COVID-19. This sequence joins TRBV28 and TRBJ1-4; 10 bases are a match to TRBD1. Sequencing was performed on peripheral blood. The CDR3 sequence: CASRGQGGNEKLFF. The CDR3 nucleotides are TGTGCCAGCAGAGGACAGGGGGGGAATGAAAAACTGTTTTTT.